The 2 T cell receptor beta chains below were found in one sample sequenced in a study of T cell repertoires in cytomegalovirus infection. Antigens of these TCRs are unknown. TCRdb processed the reads anew with MiXCR; each CDR3 protein has one entry. The sample has about 770,000 distinct CDR3 sequences; 25% to 30% are singletons. The source material was cultured CD8+ T cells from PBMCs, sampled from culture after CMV antigen stimulation. All receptors derive from a human donor in good health (CMV status not recorded). Some clones in this sample may be carry-over from other donors' samples.

The chain carries TRBV7-4 and TRBJ2-7; tentative D call: TRBD1 (5 bases). V was shortened by 5 bases and J by 2 bases, with 16 bases between the two germline ends. Germline V gene data show CDR1 as SGHVT and CDR2 as SQSDAQ. The CDR3 totals 15 residues. CDR3 sequence (DNA): TGTGCCAGCAGCCCCCCTTTACAGGATACCTACGAGCAGTACTTC. Its protein is CASSPPLQDTYEQYF.

Ten or more counts support this clonotype. The chain uses TRBV7-2 and TRBJ2-5; D is undetermined. CDR3 length equals 13 residues. Deletions cut 3 bases from V and 5 bases from J, with 10 bases between. Germline CDR1 SGHTA, CDR2 FQGNSA. The CDR3 spells CASSFDLGETQYF. The CDR3 coding sequence is TGTGCCAGCAGCTTCGACCTTGGGGAGACCCAGTACTTC.